The next 32 T cell receptor beta chains were all read from a single sample in a study of blood T cell repertoires in COVID-19. Profiled with immunoSEQ multiplex PCR; TCRdb holds only in-frame clones, not every one. This sample yields 75,000 to 95,000 clones, of which around 80% are seen a single time; about 12% belongs to the top ten. Sequences were obtained from peripheral blood. These receptors all come from a woman aged 40 to 49 with active or convalescent COVID-19.

The chain uses TRBV19 and TRBJ1-6; 7 positions match TRBD1. The V segment lost 7 bases and the J segment 5 bases; nucleotides outside the gene matches: 5. CDR1 is LNHDA and CDR2 is SQIVND in the germline V gene (reference sequence). The CDR3 loop spans 14 amino acids. CDR3 in amino acids: CASKGQKNNSPLHF. The DNA for the CDR3 is TGTGCCAGTAAGGGACAGAAAAATAATTCACCCCTCCACTTT.

The gene calls are TRBV28 and TRBJ2-3; 10 nucleotides match TRBD2. The V gene's germline CDR1 is MDHEN and CDR2 SYDVKM. CDR3 size: 15 residues. The junction had 5 bases not matched to a gene; V was cut back by 5 bases and J by 3 bases. The CDR3 is CASSILAGTTDTQYF. CDR3 nucleotide sequence: TGTGCCAGCAGTATACTAGCGGGGACGACAGATACGCAGTATTTT.

The chain combines TRBV5-4 with TRBJ2-1; D not resolved. Per the germline V gene, CDR1 is SGHNT and CDR2 is YYREEE (reference sequence). Trimming removed 2 bases at V and 7 bases at J, with 7 bases between. The CDR3 contains 12 residues. Written as DNA, the CDR3 is TGTGCCAGCAGCTTTAAGCCTAATGAGCAGTTCTTC. As protein: CASSFKPNEQFF. Full variable domain (rest looked up from reference TRBV5-4 and TRBJ2-1): ETGVTQSPTHLIKTRGQQVTLRCSSQSGHNTVSWYQQALGQGPQFIFQYYREEENGRGNFPPRFSGLQFPNYSSELNVNALELDDSALYLCASSFKPNEQFFGPGTRLTVL.

This rearrangement joins TRBV12-3 or TRBV12-4 to TRBJ2-7; D is possibly TRBD2 (6 bases). This CDR3 has 13 amino acids. V lost 6 bases and J lost 3, with 12 bases in between. The CDR3 protein is CASRARGNYEQYF. In nucleotides, the CDR3 is TGTGCCAGCAGGGCACGGGGGAACTACGAGCAGTACTTC.

The chain recombines TRBV28 with TRBJ1-1, with 9 bases fitting TRBD1. Germline V lookup: CDR1 MDHEN, CDR2 SYDVKM. The length of the CDR3 is 15 residues. Trimming removed 5 bases from V and 4 bases from J; junction bases left unmatched: 8. This CDR3 reads CASSPSGQGFTEAFF. CDR3 in DNA: TGTGCCAGCAGTCCCTCCGGACAGGGGTTCACTGAAGCTTTCTTT.

This clone was seen just once. The CDR3 nucleotides read TGTGCCAGCAGCCAAGATGTCCCCTCGACTACCCCCTTAACCTACGAGCAGTACTTC. Its protein product is CASSQDVPSTTPLTYEQYF. The chain carries TRBV4-2 and TRBJ2-7, with a tentative D call TRBD2 (5 bases). Looked up from germline, CDR1 is LGHNA and CDR2 is YNFKEQ. This CDR3 is 19 amino acids long. The V gene lost 0 bases and the J gene lost 2 bases, with 23 bases spanning the gap.

Note on this clone: A read error may account for a junction end that differs from germline. The rearrangement joins TRBV7-7 to TRBJ1-4; D gene unclear. Per germline, CDR1 SSHAT and CDR2 FNYEAQ (reference sequence). The CDR3 runs 13 residues. The CDR3 DNA sequence: TGTGCTAGCAGTCCGTTCCTTGGCGAAAAACTGTTTTTT. It yields the protein CASSPFLGEKLFF.

This chain uses TRBV19 with TRBJ2-7; 8 bases are shared with TRBD1. The CDR3 loop spans 20 amino acids. The junction had 21 bases not matched to a gene; V was cut back by 5 bases and J by 0 bases. Germline-derived CDR1 and CDR2 are LNHDA and SQIVND (reference sequence). The CDR3 region is CASSPRRAGGLYPSSYEQYF. The CDR3, as DNA: TGTGCCAGTAGTCCTAGGAGGGCAGGGGGCTTGTATCCCTCCTCCTACGAGCAGTACTTC.

This chain links TRBV4-1 with TRBJ2-7; TRBD1 matches at 7 bases. This CDR3 spans 14 amino acids. Germline V CDR1 and CDR2: MGHRA, YSYEKL. The J segment lost 7 bases and the V segment lost 4 bases, leaving 10 bases of the junction unmatched. The CDR3 nucleotides are TGCGCCAGCAGCCCTTCCGCGACAGGGCGGGAGCAGTACTTC. Its translation: CASSPSATGREQYF.

The chain recombines TRBV7-9 with TRBJ1-3, with a weak D call TRBD1 (5 bases). V was clipped by 0 bases and J by 2 bases, with 8 bases between them. The CDR3 has 15 amino acids. Germline values: CDR1 SEHNR, CDR2 FQNEAQ (reference sequence). The CDR3 spells CASSLARTTGNTIYF. Here the CDR3 DNA reads TGTGCCAGCAGCTTAGCGAGGACAACTGGAAACACCATATATTTT.

The CDR3 DNA is TGTGCCAGCAGTTTACAGGGGGGAAATTCACCCCTCCACTTT. It is translated as CASSLQGGNSPLHF. The chain is built from TRBV6-2 or TRBV6-3 and TRBJ1-6, with TRBD1 matching 8 bases. Trimming cost V 4 bases and J 7 bases; bases outside gene matches: 3. The CDR3 totals 14 residues. The germline gives CDR1 MNHEY, CDR2 SVGEGT.

The chain uses TRBV19 and TRBJ2-7, with 8 bases aligning to TRBD1. J lost 2 bases, V lost 7 bases, and 10 bases had no gene match. Per germline, CDR1 LNHDA and CDR2 SQIVND (reference sequence). This CDR3 region has 15 residues. The CDR3 loop is CASNAGQGEAYEQYF. The CDR3 bases are TGTGCCAGTAACGCCGGACAGGGAGAGGCCTACGAGCAGTACTTC.

The sample holds a few counts of this clone. The V call is TRBV6-2 or TRBV6-3, the J call TRBJ2-7, with 12 positions matching TRBD2. The V gene's germline CDR1 is MNHEY and CDR2 SVGEGT. V dropped 6 bases and J dropped 6; count of bases not matched to a gene: 6. The CDR3 totals 14 residues. The CDR3 nucleotides are TGTGCCAGCAGCCGAACTAGCGGGAGGACCGAGCAGTACTTC. It codes for CASSRTSGRTEQYF.

The chain is built from TRBV29-1 and TRBJ2-7; the D is unclear. The CDR3 length is 11 residues. V lost 4 bases and J 0 bases, leaving 4 bases between the germline ends. CDR1 and CDR2 (germline): SQVTM, ANQGSEA. The CDR3 DNA follows: TGCAGCGTTGTTAGCTCCTACGAGCAGTACTTC. As protein: CSVVSSYEQYF.

The CDR3 region has the DNA TGTGCCAGCAGCGTAGGAAGTAAACTAGCGGGAGTATCCTACGAGCAGTACTTC. Amino acids: CASSVGSKLAGVSYEQYF. V usage is TRBV9 and J usage is TRBJ2-7; 11 nucleotides line up with TRBD2. Germline V lookup: CDR1 SGDLS, CDR2 YYNGEE. The CDR3 is made up of 18 amino acids. V dropped 0 bases and J dropped 1; count of bases not matched to a gene: 9.

The chain links TRBV7-9 to TRBJ2-1; D perhaps matches TRBD2 (7 bases). Germline V gene data show CDR1 as SEHNR and CDR2 as FQNEAQ (reference sequence). The CDR3 loop spans 14 amino acids. V lost 7 bases and J 6 bases, leaving 16 bases between the germline ends. This chain's CDR3 is CASTYLGGPNEQFF. CDR3 DNA sequence: TGTGCCAGCACCTACCTCGGGGGGCCCAATGAGCAGTTCTTC. The full variable domain, with the rest looked up from reference TRBV7-9 and TRBJ2-1, is DTGVSQNPRHKITKRGQNVTFRCDPISEHNRLYWYRQTLGQGPEFLTYFQNEAQLEKSRLLSDRFSAERPKGSFSTLEIQRTEQGDSAMYLCASTYLGGPNEQFFGPGTRLTVL.

The chain is built from TRBV21-1 and TRBJ2-7; the D call in the table, TRBD2, was not verified against the DNA. TRBV21-1 is a recognized pseudogene. The length of the CDR3 is 18 residues. The CDR3 DNA sequence: TGTGCCAGCAGCTCTTATTTGGAGCCGGGACTAGCGGGATACGAGCAGTACTTC. Protein product: CASSSYLEPGLAGYEQYF.

J is TRBJ1-6 and V is TRBV22-1; TRBD1, the table's D call, lacks a check against the DNA. TRBV22-1 has pseudogene status. This CDR3 region has 21 residues. CDR3 in DNA: TGTCCTGGGAGCGCCACTGGTCAGGAAAGATCAGGGCTCTTCTATAATTCACCCCTCCACTTT. Its translation: CPGSATGQERSGLFYNSPLHF.

The V call is TRBV18, the J call TRBJ2-7; 9 nucleotides match TRBD2. The V segment lost 0 bases and the J segment 9 bases; nucleotides outside the gene matches: 12. There are 16 residues in the CDR3. Germline CDR1 reads KGHSH; CDR2 reads LQKENI. The CDR3 reads CASSPPGLASIAAQYF. The CDR3 DNA sequence: TGTGCCAGCTCACCACCGGGACTAGCCTCCATTGCGGCGCAGTACTTC.

This clone has just a few counts. The gene calls are TRBV5-8 and TRBJ1-1; D remains unclear. Trimming removed 0 bases from V and 0 bases from J, with 6 bases in between. The CDR3 has 14 amino acids. Per germline, CDR1 SGHTS and CDR2 YDEGEE. The DNA of the CDR3 is TGTGCCAGCAGCTTGGATGCAGTGAACACTGAAGCTTTCTTT. It yields the protein CASSLDAVNTEAFF.

The chain links TRBV6-5 to TRBJ1-2, with 9 bases aligning to TRBD1. The CDR3 runs to 16 residues. V lost 0 bases to trimming and J lost 4 bases; unmatched junction nucleotides: 6. Germline CDR1 reads MNHEY; CDR2 reads SVGAGI. The DNA for the CDR3 is TGTGCCAGCAGTTACTCTCCGGGACAGGGTCCCTATGGCTACACCTTC. It specifies CASSYSPGQGPYGYTF.

The rearrangement joins TRBV7-2 to TRBJ2-2; 8 positions match TRBD1. V gave up 0 bases and J gave up 4 bases; unmatched junction bases: 4. CDR3 length equals 16 residues. Germline CDR1 and CDR2: SGHTA and FQGNSA. The CDR3 is CASSLALRGPTGELFF. Written as DNA, the CDR3 is TGTGCCAGCAGCTTAGCGCTCAGGGGGCCCACCGGGGAGCTGTTTTTT.

The genes are TRBV5-1 and TRBJ2-2; 11 bases agree with TRBD2. J gave up 5 bases and V 0 bases, and 0 bases lay outside the gene matches. CDR3 length equals 15 residues. Germline V CDR1 and CDR2: SGHRS, YFSETQ. This chain's CDR3 is CASSLASGGTGELFF. CDR3 nucleotide sequence: TGCGCCAGCAGCTTGGCTAGCGGGGGGACCGGGGAGCTGTTTTTT.

The chain uses TRBV5-1 and TRBJ2-5; a possible D gene is TRBD2 (7 bases). This CDR3 is built from 16 residues. Germline assignment: CDR1 SGHRS and CDR2 YFSETQ. The V and J ends lost 4 bases and 5 bases respectively, with 21 bases between them. As DNA, the CDR3 is TGCGCCAGCAGCCGTCGTCCCGGGGGGCCTGGGGAGACCCAGTACTTC. Translated: CASSRRPGGPGETQYF.

This clone was detected only a few times. The rearrangement links TRBV3-1 (or the pseudogene TRBV3-2) to TRBJ1-3; the D is unclear. CDR1 LGHDT and CDR2 YNNKEL come from the germline V gene (reference sequence). V dropped 4 bases and J dropped 0 bases, with 10 bases sitting between them. The CDR3 has 15 residues. CDR3 sequence (DNA): TGTGCCAGCAGCCGAGGACTCTTCTCTGGAAACACCATATATTTT. It codes for CASSRGLFSGNTIYF.

The rearrangement uses TRBV7-2 and TRBJ1-1; D unclear. CDR1 and CDR2 (germline): SGHTA, FQGNSA. The CDR3 runs 16 residues. The V and J ends lost 4 bases and 3 bases respectively, with 18 bases between them. The CDR3, as DNA: TGTGCCAGCAGCTCCTCTCTCGGAGCCGGTTACACTGAAGCTTTCTTT. This sequence encodes CASSSSLGAGYTEAFF.

The chain has TRBV18 and TRBJ1-2, with 7 nucleotides matching TRBD1. The germline V gene encodes CDR1 KGHSH and CDR2 LQKENI. The length of the CDR3 is 16 residues. V lost 3 bases to trimming and J lost 4 bases; unmatched junction nucleotides: 11. The CDR3 DNA is TGTGCCAGCTCACCGGGGGACAGCGGATTCTTCTATGGCTACACCTTC. This encodes CASSPGDSGFFYGYTF.

The chain joins TRBV24-1 to TRBJ2-3, with a tentative D call TRBD1 (5 bases). This CDR3 contains 17 residues. Trimming left V 0 bases short and J 1 base short, with 13 bases between. Looked up from germline, CDR1 is KGHDR and CDR2 is SFDVKD. The CDR3 loop is CATSDLSKGSGTDTQYF. For the CDR3, the DNA is TGTGCCACCAGTGATTTGTCTAAGGGGTCTGGCACAGATACGCAGTATTTT.

V gene TRBV13 combines with J gene TRBJ1-5; D gene uncertain. The CDR3 is made up of 14 amino acids. V lost 3 bases, J lost 2 bases, and 8 bases lay in between. Germline V gene sequence: CDR1 PRHDT, CDR2 FYEKMQ (reference sequence). The CDR3 loop reads CASSFRRGNQPQHF. The CDR3, as DNA: TGTGCCAGCAGCTTCAGGAGGGGCAATCAGCCCCAGCATTTT.

The chain has TRBV20-1 and TRBJ2-3; TRBD2 aligns across 7 bases. The CDR3 sequence is 14 residues long. Germline-derived CDR1 and CDR2 are DFQATT and SNEGSKA (reference sequence). The ends lost 3 bases at V and 8 bases at J; junction bases unmatched: 11. CDR3 bases: TGCAGTGCTAGTCGGGCTAGCGGCTCGGTTACGCAGTATTTT. It encodes CSASRASGSVTQYF.

A single count supports this clone. The CDR3 DNA reads as TGTGCCAGCAGCCAAGGCGGGCTAGCAGTTTACAATGAGCAGTTCTTC. Protein: CASSQGGLAVYNEQFF. The chain links TRBV11-2 to TRBJ2-1; a possible D gene is TRBD2 (5 bases). This CDR3 region has 16 residues. Per germline, CDR1 SGHAT and CDR2 FQNNGV. Trimming pared 5 bases from V and 4 bases from J, leaving 18 bases between.

V usage is TRBV30 and J usage is TRBJ2-3, with TRBD2 identical over 11 bases. V was pared by 1 base and J by 2 bases, with 5 bases of the junction left unmatched. CDR3 length: 16 amino acids. Germline loops: CDR1 GTSNPN, CDR2 SVGIG (reference sequence). CDR3: CAWSGTSGGYTDTQYF. CDR3 nucleotide sequence: TGTGCCTGGAGTGGAACTAGCGGGGGATACACAGATACGCAGTATTTT.